Listed here is a single T cell receptor beta chain. The data were taken from a study of blood T cell repertoires in COVID-19. Authors' processing steps: Quantification of nucleated cells was approximated via reference gene primer amplification. The table came from immunoSEQ multiplex PCR; TCRdb's copy has only in-frame clones and leaves some out. That table is the source of V, J and clone size, and D and trimming were worked out from the DNA. In the table there are about 150,000 clones, about 90% of which are singletons. This CDR3 contains 14 residues. The V gene's germline CDR1 is KGHSH and CDR2 LQKENI. Trimming removed 3 bases from V and 8 bases from J, with 16 bases in between.

This clonotype was obtained from a man over 45 with acute or convalescent COVID-19. The gene calls are TRBV18 and TRBJ1-1; D unclear. Source material: peripheral blood. The CDR3 is CASSPLGRREEAFF. DNA for the CDR3: TGTGCCAGCTCACCCCTTGGTCGACGGGAGGAAGCTTTCTTT.